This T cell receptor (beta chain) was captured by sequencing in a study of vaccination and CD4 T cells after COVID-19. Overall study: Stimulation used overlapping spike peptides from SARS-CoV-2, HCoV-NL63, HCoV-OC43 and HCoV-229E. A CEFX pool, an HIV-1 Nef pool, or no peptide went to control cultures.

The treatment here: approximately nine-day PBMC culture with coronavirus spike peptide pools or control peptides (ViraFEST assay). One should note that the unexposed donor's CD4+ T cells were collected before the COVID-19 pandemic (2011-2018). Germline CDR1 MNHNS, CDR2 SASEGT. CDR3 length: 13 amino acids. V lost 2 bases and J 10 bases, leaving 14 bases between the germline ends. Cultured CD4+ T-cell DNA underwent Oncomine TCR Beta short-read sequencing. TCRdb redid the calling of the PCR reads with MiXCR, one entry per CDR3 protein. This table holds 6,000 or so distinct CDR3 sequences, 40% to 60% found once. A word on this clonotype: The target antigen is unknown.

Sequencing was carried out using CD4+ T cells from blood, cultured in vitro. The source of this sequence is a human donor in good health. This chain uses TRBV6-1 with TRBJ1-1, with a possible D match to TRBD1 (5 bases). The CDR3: CASSEQPTGGAFF. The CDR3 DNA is TGTGCCAGCAGTGAACAGCCCACAGGAGGAGCTTTCTTT.